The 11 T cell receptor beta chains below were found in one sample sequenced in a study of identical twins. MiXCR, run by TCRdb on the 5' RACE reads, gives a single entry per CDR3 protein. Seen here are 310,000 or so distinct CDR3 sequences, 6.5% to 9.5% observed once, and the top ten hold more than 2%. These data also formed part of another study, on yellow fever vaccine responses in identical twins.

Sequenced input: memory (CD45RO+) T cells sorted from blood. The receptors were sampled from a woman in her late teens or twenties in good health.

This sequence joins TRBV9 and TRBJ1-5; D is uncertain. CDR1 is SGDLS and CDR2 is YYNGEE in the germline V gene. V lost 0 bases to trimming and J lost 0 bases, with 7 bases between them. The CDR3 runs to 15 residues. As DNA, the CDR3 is TGTGCCAGCAGCGTAGACCATTATAGCAATCAGCCCCAGCATTTT. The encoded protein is CASSVDHYSNQPQHF.

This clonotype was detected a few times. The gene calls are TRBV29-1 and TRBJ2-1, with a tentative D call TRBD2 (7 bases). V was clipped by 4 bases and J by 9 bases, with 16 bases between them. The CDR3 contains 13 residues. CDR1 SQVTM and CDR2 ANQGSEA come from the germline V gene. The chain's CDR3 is CSVVGAGVSEQFF. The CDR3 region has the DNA TGCAGCGTTGTGGGGGCGGGGGTCTCTGAGCAGTTCTTC.

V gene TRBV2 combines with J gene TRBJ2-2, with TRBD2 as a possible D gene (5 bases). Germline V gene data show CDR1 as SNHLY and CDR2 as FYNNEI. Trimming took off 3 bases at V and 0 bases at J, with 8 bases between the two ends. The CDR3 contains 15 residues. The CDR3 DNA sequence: TGTGCCAGCAGTGAGGGCGGGTCGAACACCGGGGAGCTGTTTTTT. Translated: CASSEGGSNTGELFF.

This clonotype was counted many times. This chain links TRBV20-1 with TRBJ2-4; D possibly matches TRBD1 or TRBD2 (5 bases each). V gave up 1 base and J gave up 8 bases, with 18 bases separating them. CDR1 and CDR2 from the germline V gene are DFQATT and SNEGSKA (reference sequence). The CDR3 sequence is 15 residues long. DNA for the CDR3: TGCAGTGCTAGAGCGGGTAGCGACAGATGGGACATTCAGTACTTC. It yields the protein CSARAGSDRWDIQYF.

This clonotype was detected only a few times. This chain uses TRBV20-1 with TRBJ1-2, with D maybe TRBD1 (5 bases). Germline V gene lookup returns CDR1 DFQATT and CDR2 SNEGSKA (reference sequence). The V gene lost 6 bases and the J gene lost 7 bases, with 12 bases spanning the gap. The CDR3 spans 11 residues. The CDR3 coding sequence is TGCAGTGCCGCCCCTCAGGGTGGCTACACCTTC. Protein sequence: CSAAPQGGYTF.

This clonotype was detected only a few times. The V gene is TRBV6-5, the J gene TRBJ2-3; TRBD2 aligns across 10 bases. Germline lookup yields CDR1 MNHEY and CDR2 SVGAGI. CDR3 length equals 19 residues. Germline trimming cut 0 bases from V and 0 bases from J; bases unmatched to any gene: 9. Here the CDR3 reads CASSYSGKLAGVSTDTQYF. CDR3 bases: TGTGCCAGCAGTTACTCGGGGAAGCTAGCGGGGGTGAGCACAGATACGCAGTATTTT.

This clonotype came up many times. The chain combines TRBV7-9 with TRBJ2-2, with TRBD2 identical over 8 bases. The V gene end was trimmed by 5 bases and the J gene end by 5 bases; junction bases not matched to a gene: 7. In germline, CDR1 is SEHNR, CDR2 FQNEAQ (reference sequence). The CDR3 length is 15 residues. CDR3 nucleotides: TGTGCCAGCAGCAGAGGACTAGCCGGTACCGGGGAGCTGTTTTTT. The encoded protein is CASSRGLAGTGELFF.

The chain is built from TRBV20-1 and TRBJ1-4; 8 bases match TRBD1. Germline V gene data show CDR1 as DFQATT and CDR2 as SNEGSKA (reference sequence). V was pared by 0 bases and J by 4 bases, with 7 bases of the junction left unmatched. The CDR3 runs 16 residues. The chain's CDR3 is CSARDLGTGYNEKLFF. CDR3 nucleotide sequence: TGCAGTGCTAGAGATCTCGGGACAGGCTATAATGAAAAACTGTTTTTT.

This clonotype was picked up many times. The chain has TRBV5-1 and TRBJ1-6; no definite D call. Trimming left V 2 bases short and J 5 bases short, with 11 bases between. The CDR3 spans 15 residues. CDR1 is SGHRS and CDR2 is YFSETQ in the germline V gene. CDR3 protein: CASSFSGPNNSPLHF. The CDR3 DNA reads TGCGCCAGCAGCTTCTCCGGGCCCAATAATTCACCCCTCCACTTT.

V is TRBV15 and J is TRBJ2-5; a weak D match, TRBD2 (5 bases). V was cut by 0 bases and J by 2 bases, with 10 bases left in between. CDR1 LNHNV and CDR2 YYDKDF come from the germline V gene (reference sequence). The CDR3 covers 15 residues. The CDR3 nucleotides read TGTGCCACCAGCAGAGACCCGAGGGAGCAAGAGACCCAGTACTTC. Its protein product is CATSRDPREQETQYF.

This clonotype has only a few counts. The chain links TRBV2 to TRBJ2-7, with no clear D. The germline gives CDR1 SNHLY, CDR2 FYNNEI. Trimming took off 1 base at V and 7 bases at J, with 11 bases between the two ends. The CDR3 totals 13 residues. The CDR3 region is CASSEEVWGEQYF. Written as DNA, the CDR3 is TGTGCCAGCAGTGAAGAGGTCTGGGGTGAGCAGTACTTC.